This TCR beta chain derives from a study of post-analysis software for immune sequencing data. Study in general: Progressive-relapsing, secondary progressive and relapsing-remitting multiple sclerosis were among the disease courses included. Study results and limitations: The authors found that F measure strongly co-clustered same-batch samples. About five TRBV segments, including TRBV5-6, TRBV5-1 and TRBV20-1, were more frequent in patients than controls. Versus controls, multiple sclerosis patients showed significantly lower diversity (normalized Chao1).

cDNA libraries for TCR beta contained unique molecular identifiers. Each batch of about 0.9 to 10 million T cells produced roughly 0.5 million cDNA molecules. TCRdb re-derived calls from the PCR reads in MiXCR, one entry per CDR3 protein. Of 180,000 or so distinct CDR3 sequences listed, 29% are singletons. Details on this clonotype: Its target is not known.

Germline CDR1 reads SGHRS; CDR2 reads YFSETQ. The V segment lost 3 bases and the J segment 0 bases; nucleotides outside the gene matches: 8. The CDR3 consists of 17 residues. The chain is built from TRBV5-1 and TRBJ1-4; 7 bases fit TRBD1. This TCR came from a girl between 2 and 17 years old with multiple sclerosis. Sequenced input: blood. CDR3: CASSSSRDSATNEKLFF. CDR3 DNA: TGCGCCAGCAGCTCGTCCCGGGACAGTGCAACTAATGAAAAACTGTTTTTT.